This T cell receptor beta chain came from a study of cytomegalovirus exposure and HLA in healthy donors. In the PCR, 60 Vbeta and 13 Jbeta primers were used. Sequenced by immunoSEQ multiplex PCR; TCRdb stores in-frame clones only, minus some. The data contain about 100,000 clones, 70% to 75% of them singletons. Study-wide results and caveats: Sequencing probably produced one cluster of sequence variants that were highly shared. Most TCR beta V segments were productive about 90% or about 30% of the time in an earlier analysis. Looking again later, the authors saw that most CMV-associated TCR beta chains seemed HLA-restricted.

As for this clone: Antigen: not known.

Sequenced input: PBMCs. The TCR comes from a woman aged 18 to 35 in good health and CMV-seropositive.

DNA of the CDR3: TGTGCCAGCAGCTTAGCGCGGACTAGCGGGGCATTAAGCACAGATACGCAGTATTTT. Translated, it gives CASSLARTSGALSTDTQYF. The chain links TRBV7-9 to TRBJ2-3; TRBD2 matches 12 bases. Germline assignment: CDR1 SEHNR and CDR2 FQNEAQ (reference sequence). The V gene end was trimmed by 0 bases and the J gene end by 0 bases; junction bases not matched to a gene: 7. The CDR3 is 19 amino acids. Looking up the rest from reference TRBV7-9 and TRBJ2-3 gives the full variable domain: DTGVSQNPRHKITKRGQNVTFRCDPISEHNRLYWYRQTLGQGPEFLTYFQNEAQLEKSRLLSDRFSAERPKGSFSTLEIQRTEQGDSAMYLCASSLARTSGALSTDTQYFGPGTRLTVL.